The 6 T cell receptor beta chains reported below all come from one sample, sequenced in a study of shared clonotypes between healthy human individuals. Only in-frame clones appear in the TCRdb table, and some are missing; sequencing was by immunoSEQ multiplex PCR. The data hold approximately 2.4 million clones, with approximately 96% observed a single time. The sample was naive CD4+ T cells sorted from blood. The subset denotes: CD45RA+ positively selected. Source of these receptors: a man aged 18 to 35 in good health.

About this clone itself: Other DNA sequences in the same sample also yield this CDR3. The chain joins TRBV7-9 to TRBJ1-6; D perhaps matches TRBD1 (5 bases). With 5 bases removed from V and 7 bases from J, the gap between germline ends came to 12 bases. There are 14 residues in the CDR3. Germline values: CDR1 SEHNR, CDR2 FQNEAQ (reference sequence). The CDR3 bases are TGTGCCAGCAGCCTCTCCGGGGGAAATTCACCCCTCCACTTT. Its translation: CASSLSGGNSPLHF.

The chain carries TRBV10-3 and TRBJ2-3; D is possibly TRBD2 (6 bases). The CDR3 length is 13 residues. CDR1 is ENHRY and CDR2 is SYGVKD in the germline V gene. V lost 9 bases, J lost 5 bases, and 15 bases lay in between. CDR3 DNA: TGTGCCATGAGGAGGGTGGGAGGAGATACGCAGTATTTT. This gives the protein CAMRRVGGDTQYF.

This clone is a singleton in its sample. This CDR3 is CAISEPSGRATDTQYF. The DNA for the CDR3 is TGTGCCATCAGTGAGCCTAGCGGGAGGGCCACAGATACGCAGTATTTT. The chain combines TRBV10-3 with TRBJ2-3; 12 bases map to TRBD2. V lost 2 bases, J lost 2 bases, and 2 bases stayed unmatched. CDR1 is ENHRY, CDR2 SYGVKD, per germline. There are 16 residues in the CDR3.

CDR3 bases: TGTGCCAGCAGTGAAGGGTCCAGGGGGAGCAATCAGCCCCAGCATTTT. It codes for CASSEGSRGSNQPQHF. V is TRBV6-1 and J is TRBJ1-5, with 7 bases that match TRBD1. CDR1 and CDR2 from the germline V gene are MNHNS and SASEGT. This CDR3 region has 16 residues. The trim removed 1 base at V and 1 base at J, leaving 4 bases unmatched.

J is TRBJ2-7 and V is TRBV14; 10 positions agree with TRBD1. This CDR3 has 17 residues. Per the germline V gene, CDR1 is SGHDN and CDR2 is FVKESK. The ends lost 1 base at V and 4 bases at J; junction bases unmatched: 10. The CDR3 DNA reads as TGTGCCAGCAGCCAAGCCATCAGGACAGGGGGGATTTACGAGCAGTACTTC. This sequence encodes CASSQAIRTGGIYEQYF.

The V call is TRBV5-4, the J call TRBJ2-2, with 9 positions matching TRBD2. This CDR3 spans 15 amino acids. The J segment lost 6 bases and the V segment lost 2 bases, leaving 5 bases of the junction unmatched. CDR1 and CDR2 from the germline V gene are SGHNT and YYREEE (reference sequence). CDR3 nucleotide sequence: TGTGCCAGCAGCTTATTAGCGGGAGCGGCCGGGGAGCTGTTTTTT. Translated: CASSLLAGAAGELFF. The complete variable domain, with remaining parts taken from reference TRBV5-4 and TRBJ2-2, reads ETGVTQSPTHLIKTRGQQVTLRCSSQSGHNTVSWYQQALGQGPQFIFQYYREEENGRGNFPPRFSGLQFPNYSSELNVNALELDDSALYLCASSLLAGAAGELFFGEGSRLTVL.